The entry below describes one TCR beta chain. Its antigen is still unknown. This record comes from a study of chemoradiotherapy in HPV16-positive cancers. Study summary: Functional T-cell assays on a couple of HPV16-positive patients' cells defined candidate HPV-specific clones and common TCR motifs.

The repertoire was sequenced with immunoSEQ multiplex PCR; TCRdb's copy has only in-frame clones and lacks some. This sample has nearly 35,000 clones; 92% occur once, and the top ten carry 3.5% to 4%. Study conclusions and caveats: Candidate HPV-specific clones and E7-related TCR motifs grew in tumor during treatment. Only a couple of HPV16-positive patients supplied the functional HPV-specificity definition.

CDR3 length: 11 residues. V was clipped by 5 bases and J by 7 bases, with 8 bases between them. The V gene's germline CDR1 is MDHEN and CDR2 SYDVKM. The specimen was blood, collected from a patient who underwent chemoradiotherapy. This chain uses TRBV28 with TRBJ1-1; D is undetermined. This TCR was sampled from a human donor with HPV-associated anogenital cancer. As DNA, the CDR3 is TGTGCCAGCAGTAAACACGATGAAGCTTTCTTT. It encodes CASSKHDEAFF.